These 14 T cell receptor beta chains were all obtained from the same sample, sequenced in a study of graft-versus-host responses after intestinal transplantation. Profiled with immunoSEQ multiplex PCR; TCRdb holds only in-frame clones, not every one. Found here are 75,000 to 95,000 clones, around 93% of them singletons; the top ten hold approximately 0.3%. Their cognate antigens are unknown. The sample here was unstimulated CD4+ T cells sorted from spleen or lymph node cells, taken before transplant. The receptor set was obtained from a human donor who was the organ donor for an intestinal transplant.

V and J are TRBV7-9 and TRBJ1-1; tentatively, D is TRBD1 (6 bases). The CDR3 extends over 14 amino acids. The V end was cut by 1 base, the J end by 3 bases, with 9 bases between. Germline lookup yields CDR1 SEHNR and CDR2 FQNEAQ (reference sequence). For the CDR3, the DNA is TGTGCCAGCAGCTTAGATCACAGGGACACTGAAGCTTTCTTT. Residues: CASSLDHRDTEAFF.

This chain joins TRBV5-1 and TRBJ2-7; TRBD2 might be the D (5 bases). The germline V gene encodes CDR1 SGHRS and CDR2 YFSETQ. This CDR3 is 15 amino acids long. V was trimmed by 0 bases and J by 3 bases, leaving 13 bases between them. CDR3 residues: CASSLVYPSSYEQYF. For the CDR3, the DNA is TGCGCCAGCAGCTTGGTGTATCCTAGCAGCTACGAGCAGTACTTC.

This clone was observed a handful of times. The genes are TRBV5-4 and TRBJ2-3; tentative D call: TRBD2 (6 bases). This CDR3 contains 17 residues. V gave up 2 bases and J gave up 0 bases, with 16 bases separating them. The germline gives CDR1 SGHNT, CDR2 YYREEE (reference sequence). Here the CDR3 reads CASSFLTSSVSTDTQYF. The CDR3 nucleotides read TGTGCCAGCAGCTTTTTGACATCTAGCGTTAGCACAGATACGCAGTATTTT.

The rearrangement links TRBV27 to TRBJ1-6, with 9 positions matching TRBD1. This CDR3 has 14 residues. CDR1 is MNHEY and CDR2 is SMNVEV in the germline V gene (reference sequence). Germline trimming cut 3 bases from V and 8 bases from J; bases unmatched to any gene: 2. The CDR3 reads CASSFWTGDSPLHF. CDR3 nucleotides: TGTGCCAGCAGTTTTTGGACAGGGGATTCACCCCTCCACTTT.

The CDR3 here is CASITGEYQETQYF. DNA of the CDR3: TGTGCCAGCATCACGGGGGAATACCAAGAGACCCAGTACTTC. The chain uses TRBV2 and TRBJ2-5; D might be TRBD2 (6 bases). V was shortened by 7 bases and J by 0 bases, with 12 bases between the two germline ends. Germline V lookup: CDR1 SNHLY, CDR2 FYNNEI. The CDR3 runs to 14 residues.

The chain has TRBV19 and TRBJ2-6; D is possibly TRBD1 (5 bases). Germline CDR1 and CDR2: LNHDA and SQIVND (reference sequence). V gave up 8 bases and J gave up 1 base, with 12 bases separating them. This CDR3 region has 15 residues. This CDR3 reads CASGLRGSGANVLTF. CDR3 in DNA: TGTGCCAGTGGGCTTAGGGGATCTGGGGCCAACGTCCTGACTTTC. The full variable domain, with the rest looked up from reference TRBV19 and TRBJ2-6, is DGGITQSPKYLFRKEGQNVTLSCEQNLNHDAMYWYRQDPGQGLRLIYYSQIVNDFQKGDIAEGYSVSREKKESFPLTVTSAQKNPTAFYLCASGLRGSGANVLTFGAGSRLTVL.

The rearrangement links TRBV19 to TRBJ1-1; no clear D. The CDR3 is 15 residues long. The V end was cut by 4 bases, the J end by 4 bases, with 16 bases between. Germline V gene data show CDR1 as LNHDA and CDR2 as SQIVND (reference sequence). The CDR3 spells CASSTPRGRSTEAFF. DNA for the CDR3: TGTGCCAGTAGTACACCTCGCGGCCGGAGCACTGAAGCTTTCTTT.

This CDR3 reads CASSSRGQPEQYF. The CDR3 coding sequence is TGTGCCAGCAGCTCAAGGGGGCAGCCCGAGCAGTACTTC. V is TRBV7-2 and J is TRBJ2-7, with 7 bases matching TRBD1. The CDR3 is made up of 13 amino acids. The V and J ends lost 4 bases and 6 bases, in that order; junction bases with no gene match: 6. CDR1 and CDR2 from the germline V gene are SGHTA and FQGNSA. Using reference TRBV7-2 and TRBJ2-7 for the parts outside the CDR3, the full variable domain is GAGVSQSPSNKVTEKGKDVELRCDPISGHTALYWYRQSLGQGLEFLIYFQGNSAPDKSGLPSDRFSAERTGGSVSTLTIQRTQQEDSAVYLCASSSRGQPEQYFGPGTRLTVT.

The chain combines TRBV30 with TRBJ2-5; D not resolved. Trimming took off 1 base at V and 4 bases at J, with 13 bases between the two ends. The CDR3 has 14 residues. From germline, CDR1 is GTSNPN and CDR2 SVGIG (reference sequence). In DNA, the CDR3 is TGTGCCTGGAGTGGCCTTTTGGGCCGAGAGACCCAGTACTTC. Its protein product is CAWSGLLGRETQYF.

CDR3 residues: CASSQGGQGNTEAFF. CDR3 nucleotide sequence: TGCGCCAGCAGCCAAGGTGGACAGGGGAACACTGAAGCTTTCTTT. The V gene is TRBV4-1, the J gene TRBJ1-1; 8 bases align to TRBD1. Germline assignment: CDR1 MGHRA and CDR2 YSYEKL. V lost 1 base and J lost 1; bases outside the gene matches: 2. The CDR3 runs 15 residues.

The chain is built from TRBV14 and TRBJ1-2; D gene unclear. CDR1 and CDR2 from the germline V gene are SGHDN and FVKESK. The V end lost 0 bases, the J end lost 1 base, and 6 bases lay between the germline ends. This CDR3 has 14 amino acids. The CDR3 DNA reads as TGTGCCAGCAGCCAAGACTGGCATAACTATGGCTACACCTTC. This encodes CASSQDWHNYGYTF.

V and J are TRBV29-1 and TRBJ1-5, with 8 positions matching TRBD1. The V segment lost 4 bases and the J segment 4 bases; nucleotides outside the gene matches: 3. Germline values: CDR1 SQVTM, CDR2 ANQGSEA. There are 13 residues in the CDR3. Here the CDR3 reads CSVGWDRNQPQHF. The CDR3 DNA reads TGCAGCGTTGGCTGGGACAGGAATCAGCCCCAGCATTTT.

J is TRBJ2-3 and V is TRBV10-1; D uncertain. Germline V gene data show CDR1 as WNHNN and CDR2 as SYGVQD (reference sequence). CDR3 length: 13 amino acids. The V end was cut by 4 bases, the J end by 2 bases, with 7 bases between. For the CDR3, the DNA is TGCGCCAGCAGTGTGGCCGACACAGATACGCAGTATTTT. Its protein product is CASSVADTDTQYF.

A single count supports this clone. V usage is TRBV5-3 and J usage is TRBJ1-3; D gene ambiguous. TRBV5-3 belongs to the ORF category, with a function that is uncertain. The CDR3 consists of 14 residues. V was shortened by 5 bases and J by 4 bases, with 13 bases between the two germline ends. In DNA form, the CDR3 reads TGTGCCAGAAGAGAGGGTGATAGAGGAAACACCATATATTTT. It is translated as CARREGDRGNTIYF.